Listed here are 30 T cell receptor beta chains from one sample, sequenced in a study of cytotoxic CD8 clonotypes in ibrutinib-treated CLL. Produced via immunoSEQ multiplex PCR; TCRdb's table is partial and in-frame only. The top ten clones hold about 2.9% of a sample with 150,000 to 200,000 clones, 70% to 90% of them seen once. The starting material was PBMCs, obtained at disease progression, from a patient treated with ibrutinib. Source of these receptors: a human donor with chronic lymphocytic leukemia.

The rearrangement joins TRBV5-1 to TRBJ1-5; D is perhaps TRBD1 (5 bases). This CDR3 region has 16 residues. Germline loops: CDR1 SGHRS, CDR2 YFSETQ. V lost 4 bases to trimming and J lost 0 bases, with 14 bases between them. The CDR3 nucleotides read TGCGCCAGCAGCCTAGGGACGGGCTATAGCAATCAGCCCCAGCATTTT. As protein: CASSLGTGYSNQPQHF.

The rearrangement links TRBV5-6 to TRBJ1-5, with D hard to call. Looked up from germline, CDR1 is SGHDT and CDR2 is YYEEEE. The V gene lost 0 bases and the J gene lost 9 bases, with 7 bases spanning the gap. This CDR3 spans 12 amino acids. This CDR3 is CASSLGTWPQHF. The DNA of the CDR3 is TGTGCCAGCAGCTTGGGGACTTGGCCCCAGCATTTT.

This chain connects TRBV5-1 to TRBJ1-1; 8 bases align to TRBD1. V shed 3 bases, J shed 1 base, and the junction held 23 bases outside the gene matches. The V gene's germline CDR1 is SGHRS and CDR2 YFSETQ. The CDR3 is made up of 21 amino acids. CDR3 region: CASSSTRYRGEDTDTNTEAFF. The CDR3 region has the DNA TGCGCCAGCAGCTCTACCCGGTACAGGGGGGAAGATACAGATACGAACACTGAAGCTTTCTTT.

CDR3: CASSIDGQGRATHYGYTF. CDR3 sequence (DNA): TGTGCCAGTAGTATCGACGGACAGGGTCGGGCTACCCACTATGGCTACACCTTC. J is TRBJ1-2 and V is TRBV19; 8 bases match TRBD1. The germline CDR1 and CDR2 sequences are LNHDA and SQIVND (reference sequence). Trimming took 3 bases from V and 3 from J; bases not matched to a gene: 15. The CDR3 sequence is 18 residues long.

This chain uses TRBV6-5 with TRBJ1-2; D gene ambiguous. The CDR3 length is 13 residues. CDR1 is MNHEY and CDR2 is SVGAGI in the germline V gene. V lost 3 bases to trimming and J lost 1 base, with 6 bases between them. In DNA, the CDR3 is TGTGCCAGCAGTTATCAGGTTAACTATGGCTACACCTTC. This codes for CASSYQVNYGYTF.

The chain combines TRBV6-5 with TRBJ2-7; D call uncertain. There are 15 residues in the CDR3. Per the germline V gene, CDR1 is MNHEY and CDR2 is SVGAGI. The germline V and J ends were trimmed by 7 bases and 0 bases, with 16 bases remaining between them. Here the CDR3 reads CASTLNPRGSYEQYF. CDR3 in DNA: TGTGCCAGCACCCTCAACCCCCGTGGCTCCTACGAGCAGTACTTC.

The DNA of the CDR3 is TGTGCCAGTAGTATAGGTGGACAGGGTCTCTACGAGCAGTACTTC. The encoded protein is CASSIGGQGLYEQYF. The chain combines TRBV19 with TRBJ2-7, with 8 bases identical to TRBD1. The CDR3 covers 15 residues. Germline V CDR1 and CDR2: LNHDA, SQIVND (reference sequence). Germline trimming cut 1 base from V and 3 bases from J; bases unmatched to any gene: 5.

The chain joins TRBV6-5 to TRBJ2-3, with D perhaps TRBD2 (5 bases). Trimming shortened V by 8 bases and J by 0 bases, and 15 bases separated the two germline ends. Germline loops: CDR1 MNHEY, CDR2 SVGAGI. CDR3 size: 15 residues. DNA of the CDR3: TGTGCCAGCCGTATGACTATATTAAGCACAGATACGCAGTATTTT. Translation gives CASRMTILSTDTQYF.

Here the CDR3 reads CASSLWGAYSGANVLTF. CDR3 sequence (DNA): TGTGCCAGCAGTTTATGGGGGGCGTACTCTGGGGCCAACGTCCTGACTTTC. This chain connects TRBV28 to TRBJ2-6; D is possibly TRBD1 (6 bases). CDR1 MDHEN and CDR2 SYDVKM come from the germline V gene. V dropped 0 bases and J dropped 0 bases, with 9 bases sitting between them. There are 17 residues in the CDR3.

The rearrangement uses TRBV4-1 and TRBJ2-5; maybe TRBD2 (6 bases). From germline, CDR1 is MGHRA and CDR2 YSYEKL. Trimming pared 2 bases from V and 7 bases from J, leaving 26 bases between. There are 18 residues in the CDR3. CDR3 protein: CASSQRLMSGGPEGTQYF. The CDR3, as DNA: TGCGCCAGCAGCCAACGACTAATGAGCGGAGGACCGGAGGGGACCCAGTACTTC.

This clone appeared a single time. This chain connects TRBV6-5 to TRBJ2-2, with D perhaps matching TRBD1 (5 bases). The ends were cut back, 10 bases at V and 6 bases at J, with 18 bases in the middle. This CDR3 has 14 amino acids. Germline loops: CDR1 MNHEY, CDR2 SVGAGI. As DNA, the CDR3 is TGTGCCACGTGCCAGCAGGGTGGGGCCGGGGAGCTGTTTTTT. As protein: CATCQQGGAGELFF.

J is TRBJ2-1 and V is TRBV5-6; 9 positions match TRBD1. Germline-derived CDR1 and CDR2 are SGHDT and YYEEEE. V lost 0 bases and J lost 3; bases outside the gene matches: 10. This CDR3 has 18 amino acids. CDR3 amino acids: CASSLGHLDRGHYNEQFF. The DNA of the CDR3 is TGTGCCAGCAGCTTGGGCCACCTGGACAGGGGTCACTACAATGAGCAGTTCTTC.

This clone was found once. J is TRBJ2-5 and V is TRBV7-2; the match to TRBD2 covers 15 bases. Germline CDR1 is SGHTA and CDR2 is FQGNSA. The CDR3 has 15 amino acids. The V gene end was trimmed by 5 bases and the J gene end by 5 bases; junction bases not matched to a gene: 3. The CDR3 DNA reads as TGTGCCAGCAGCCGGACTAGCGGGAGGGTTGAGACCCAGTACTTC. Translation: CASSRTSGRVETQYF.

The rearrangement joins TRBV6-6 to TRBJ1-1; D is possibly TRBD1 (5 bases). CDR1 and CDR2 from the germline V gene are MNHNY and SVGAGI (reference sequence). V was cut by 6 bases and J by 4 bases, with 21 bases left in between. The CDR3 runs to 16 residues. Here the CDR3 DNA reads TGTGCCAGCAGCTCCCTCCCTCCGCAGGGCGGCACTGAAGCTTTCTTT. It translates to CASSSLPPQGGTEAFF.

V is TRBV15 and J is TRBJ2-1; TRBD1 matches 10 bases. The V and J ends lost 1 base and 7 bases, in that order; junction bases with no gene match: 4. The length of the CDR3 is 15 residues. From germline, CDR1 is LNHNV and CDR2 YYDKDF (reference sequence). Written as DNA, the CDR3 is TGTGCCACCAGCAGAGTTTGGACAGGGGGGAATGAGCAGTTCTTC. This codes for CATSRVWTGGNEQFF.

This chain connects TRBV11-3 to TRBJ2-1, with 8 bases identical to TRBD2. Germline CDR1 and CDR2: SGHNT and YENEEA. This CDR3 spans 14 amino acids. J gave up 4 bases and V 7 bases, and 6 bases lay outside the gene matches. The CDR3 sequence: CASTRPGGYNEQFF. The CDR3 DNA follows: TGTGCCAGCACCCGCCCGGGGGGGTACAATGAGCAGTTCTTC.

The chain has TRBV19 and TRBJ2-7; D ambiguous. Trimming cost V 5 bases and J 6 bases, with 14 bases left between them. Germline values: CDR1 LNHDA, CDR2 SQIVND (reference sequence). The CDR3 is made up of 13 amino acids. The CDR3 DNA sequence: TGTGCCAGTAGTGTTCAGGCGCGGTTCGAGCAGTACTTC. Its translation is CASSVQARFEQYF.

The chain carries TRBV27 and TRBJ1-2, with unresolved D. Germline CDR1 reads MNHEY; CDR2 reads SMNVEV (reference sequence). This CDR3 has 14 residues. The ends were cut back, 2 bases at V and 2 bases at J, with 9 bases in the middle. The CDR3, as DNA: TGTGCCAGCAGTTTAAAGACACACAACTATGGCTACACCTTC. It codes for CASSLKTHNYGYTF.

Only one count was recorded for this clone. This sequence joins TRBV9 and TRBJ1-1; no reliable D call. The germline V gene encodes CDR1 SGDLS and CDR2 YYNGEE. The CDR3 runs to 17 residues. V shed 0 bases and J shed 1 base, with 16 bases lying between them. CDR3 nucleotides: TGTGCCAGCAGCGTAGACCCCCGAGAGGAAAGGAACACTGAAGCTTTCTTT. Translated: CASSVDPREERNTEAFF.

The rearrangement uses TRBV4-1 and TRBJ1-3; D not resolved. Germline V gene lookup returns CDR1 MGHRA and CDR2 YSYEKL. V lost 4 bases and J lost 0, with 10 bases in between. CDR3 length: 15 residues. The CDR3 region is CASSPTGDSGNTIYF. The DNA for the CDR3 is TGCGCCAGCAGCCCGACCGGGGACTCTGGAAACACCATATATTTT.

The chain is built from TRBV7-9 and TRBJ2-1; D unresolved. V shed 7 bases and J shed 4 bases, with 14 bases lying between them. The length of the CDR3 is 14 residues. From germline, CDR1 is SEHNR and CDR2 FQNEAQ (reference sequence). This CDR3 is CASISVDQYNEQFF. CDR3 coding DNA: TGTGCCAGCATCAGTGTGGACCAGTACAATGAGCAGTTCTTC.

This clone was observed a handful of times. V usage is TRBV7-9 and J usage is TRBJ1-5; 9 nucleotides line up with TRBD1. CDR1 SEHNR and CDR2 FQNEAQ come from the germline V gene (reference sequence). Trimming at V came to 5 bases and at J to 7 bases, leaving 6 bases not matched to a gene. The CDR3 runs 14 residues. CDR3 loop: CASSVGQGKQPQHF. The CDR3 nucleotides are TGTGCCAGCAGCGTGGGACAGGGTAAACAGCCCCAGCATTTT.

This rearrangement joins TRBV18 to TRBJ2-1; 7 nucleotides match TRBD2. This CDR3 is built from 15 residues. CDR1 and CDR2 (germline): KGHSH, LQKENI. V lost 2 bases to trimming and J lost 7 bases; unmatched junction nucleotides: 8. In nucleotides, the CDR3 is TGTGCCAGCTCACCAAACCCAGCGGGAATTAATGAGCAGTTCTTC. It specifies CASSPNPAGINEQFF.

The chain couples TRBV14 to TRBJ2-1; 7 bases fit TRBD2. The CDR3 is 14 amino acids. Germline-derived CDR1 and CDR2 are SGHDN and FVKESK. The V segment lost 10 bases and the J segment 6 bases; nucleotides outside the gene matches: 12. The CDR3 DNA sequence: TGTGCCACCAGACTAGCAGGCACATCCAATGAGCAGTTCTTC. Translation gives CATRLAGTSNEQFF.

The V and J genes are TRBV7-9 and TRBJ1-1; the D gene is possibly TRBD1 (6 bases). Germline CDR1 is SEHNR and CDR2 is FQNEAQ (reference sequence). V was cut by 1 base and J by 5 bases, with 14 bases left in between. This CDR3 has 15 amino acids. Here the CDR3 reads CASSLGQGLWTEAFF. The CDR3 region has the DNA TGTGCCAGCAGCTTAGGGCAGGGGTTGTGGACTGAAGCTTTCTTT.

Concerning this clone itself: Other nucleotide sequences from this sample produce the same CDR3. CDR3 amino acids: CASSFTSGSYEQYF. The CDR3 nucleotides are TGCGCCAGCAGCTTTACTAGCGGGAGCTACGAGCAGTACTTC. V is TRBV5-1 and J is TRBJ2-7; TRBD2 matches at 11 bases. Germline assignment: CDR1 SGHRS and CDR2 YFSETQ. CDR3 size: 14 residues. V trimming: 2 bases; J trimming: 3 bases; junction bases outside the gene matches: 1.

This chain connects TRBV18 to TRBJ2-1; D unresolved. V lost 2 bases and J lost 9, with 11 bases in between. CDR3 length: 13 amino acids. Germline assignment: CDR1 KGHSH and CDR2 LQKENI. DNA of the CDR3: TGTGCCAGCTCACCAGTCACCTCGGGTGAGCAGTTCTTC. Protein sequence: CASSPVTSGEQFF.

The rearrangement uses TRBV7-3 and TRBJ1-1; D perhaps matches TRBD1 (6 bases). In germline, CDR1 is SGHTA, CDR2 FQGTGA. The CDR3 length is 14 residues. V lost 5 bases and J lost 6, with 16 bases in between. CDR3 loop: CASSPKTGGAEAFF. The CDR3 nucleotides read TGTGCCAGCAGCCCGAAGACGGGGGGCGCTGAAGCTTTCTTT.

The chain carries TRBV4-3 and TRBJ2-1; D remains ambiguous. The CDR3 is 14 amino acids. Germline-derived CDR1 and CDR2 are LGHNA and YSLEER. Trimming took 0 bases from V and 8 from J, leaving 11 bases between them. The CDR3 sequence is CASSQEIDPDEQFF. The CDR3, as DNA: TGCGCCAGCAGCCAAGAGATAGACCCCGATGAGCAGTTCTTC.

The chain is built from TRBV16 and TRBJ1-1; possibly TRBD1 for D (5 bases). Germline-derived CDR1 and CDR2 are KGHSY and FQNENV. Trimming stripped 4 bases from V and 5 bases from J, with 14 bases between. The CDR3 contains 14 residues. The CDR3 DNA reads TGTGCCAGCAGCCGTTGGCAGGGCCTAACTGAAGCTTTCTTT. Its translation: CASSRWQGLTEAFF.